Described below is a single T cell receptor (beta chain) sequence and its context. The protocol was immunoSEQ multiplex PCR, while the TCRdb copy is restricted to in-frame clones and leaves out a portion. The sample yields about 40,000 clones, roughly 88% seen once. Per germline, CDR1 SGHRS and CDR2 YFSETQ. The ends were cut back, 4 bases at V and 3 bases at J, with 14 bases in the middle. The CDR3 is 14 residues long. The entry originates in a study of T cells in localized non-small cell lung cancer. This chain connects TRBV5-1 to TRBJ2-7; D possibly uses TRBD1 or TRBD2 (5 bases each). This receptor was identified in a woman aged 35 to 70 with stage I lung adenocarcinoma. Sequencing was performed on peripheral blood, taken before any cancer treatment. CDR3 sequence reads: CASSPGTVLYEQYF. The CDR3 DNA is TGCGCCAGCAGCCCCGGGACGGTTCTCTACGAGCAGTACTTC.